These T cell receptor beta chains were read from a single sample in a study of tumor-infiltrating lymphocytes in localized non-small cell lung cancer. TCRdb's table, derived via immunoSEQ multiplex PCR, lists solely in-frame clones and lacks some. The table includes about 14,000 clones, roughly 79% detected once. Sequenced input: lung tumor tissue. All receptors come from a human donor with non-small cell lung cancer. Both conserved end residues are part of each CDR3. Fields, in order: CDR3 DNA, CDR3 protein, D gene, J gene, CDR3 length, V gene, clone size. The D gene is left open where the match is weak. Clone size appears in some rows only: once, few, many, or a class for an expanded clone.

CDR3 DNA: TGTGCCAGTAAGAGCGGGAGAGGGGGCGAGACCCAGTACTTC; CDR3 protein: CASKSGRGGETQYF; D gene: NA; J gene: TRBJ2-5; CDR3 length: 14; V gene: TRBV19; clone size: NA
CDR3 DNA: TGCAGCGTGTTGGGACAGCTGAACACTGAAGCTTTCTTT; CDR3 protein: CSVLGQLNTEAFF; D gene: TRBD1; J gene: TRBJ1-1; CDR3 length: 13; V gene: TRBV29-1; clone size: NA
CDR3 DNA: TGTGCCACCCTACGGATGAACACCGGGGAGCTGTTTTTT; CDR3 protein: CATLRMNTGELFF; D gene: NA; J gene: TRBJ2-2; CDR3 length: 13; V gene: TRBV6-1; clone size: NA
CDR3 DNA: TGTGCCAGCAGCGGTAGCGGGAGTTCCCACAATGAGCAGTTCTTC; CDR3 protein: CASSGSGSSHNEQFF; D gene: TRBD2; J gene: TRBJ2-1; CDR3 length: 15; V gene: TRBV9; clone size: NA
CDR3 DNA: TGTGCCAGCAGTTACTCTACTAGCGGGGGAGGTACGCAGTATTTT; CDR3 protein: CASSYSTSGGGTQYF; D gene: TRBD2; J gene: TRBJ2-3; CDR3 length: 15; V gene: TRBV6-6; clone size: NA
CDR3 DNA: TGCGCCAGCAGCTCTAGCGGGAGGGCCCGGGACAATGAGCAGTTCTTC; CDR3 protein: CASSSSGRARDNEQFF; D gene: TRBD2; J gene: TRBJ2-1; CDR3 length: 16; V gene: TRBV5-1; clone size: NA
CDR3 DNA: TGTGCCAGTAGTTTCGGGGGAAACACCGGGGAGCTGTTTTTT; CDR3 protein: CASSFGGNTGELFF; D gene: NA; J gene: TRBJ2-2; CDR3 length: 14; V gene: TRBV19; clone size: once
CDR3 DNA: TGTGCCATCAGTGTCGGGTCTAGCGGGAGCAACGAGCAGTACTTC; CDR3 protein: CAISVGSSGSNEQYF; D gene: TRBD2; J gene: TRBJ2-7; CDR3 length: 15; V gene: TRBV10-3; clone size: NA
CDR3 DNA: TGTGCCACCGCCCCCCCGGGGCGGGACACCGGGGAGCTGTTTTTT; CDR3 protein: CATAPPGRDTGELFF; D gene: NA; J gene: TRBJ2-2; CDR3 length: 15; V gene: TRBV25-1; clone size: once
CDR3 DNA: TGCAGCGTTAGCTTAGATAGCACAGATACGCAGTATTTT; CDR3 protein: CSVSLDSTDTQYF; D gene: NA; J gene: TRBJ2-3; CDR3 length: 13; V gene: TRBV29-1; clone size: NA
CDR3 DNA: TGCGCCAGCAGCCAAGGGGAAACCGGGGAGCTGTTTTTT; CDR3 protein: CASSQGETGELFF; D gene: NA; J gene: TRBJ2-2; CDR3 length: 13; V gene: TRBV4-3; clone size: NA
CDR3 DNA: TGCGCCAGCAGTGAGTCGGGCGGCTATGGCTACACCTTC; CDR3 protein: CASSESGGYGYTF; D gene: NA; J gene: TRBJ1-2; CDR3 length: 13; V gene: TRBV10-1; clone size: NA
CDR3 DNA: TGTGCCAGCAGCTTGGTACGGACTAGCGGCTCCTACAATGAGCAGTTCTTC; CDR3 protein: CASSLVRTSGSYNEQFF; D gene: TRBD2; J gene: TRBJ2-1; CDR3 length: 17; V gene: TRBV5-4; clone size: once
CDR3 DNA: TGTGCCAGCAGCTTAGAAAGGAGCTCTGGAAACACCATATATTTT; CDR3 protein: CASSLERSSGNTIYF; D gene: NA; J gene: TRBJ1-3; CDR3 length: 15; V gene: TRBV11-3; clone size: NA
CDR3 DNA: TGTGCCAGCAGCTTCGGTGTTTACGAGCAGTACTTC; CDR3 protein: CASSFGVYEQYF; D gene: NA; J gene: TRBJ2-7; CDR3 length: 12; V gene: TRBV5-5; clone size: NA
CDR3 DNA: TGTGCCAGCAGCCAACCCCAGCAGCCCCAGCATTTT; CDR3 protein: CASSQPQQPQHF; D gene: NA; J gene: TRBJ1-5; CDR3 length: 12; V gene: TRBV7-2; clone size: few
CDR3 DNA: TGTGCCAGCAGCCAAGAAGTCGGCACAGATACGCAGTATTTT; CDR3 protein: CASSQEVGTDTQYF; D gene: NA; J gene: TRBJ2-3; CDR3 length: 14; V gene: TRBV4-2; clone size: NA
CDR3 DNA: TGTGCCAGCCGACTCCGGGCCGCTAGCTCTGGGGCCAACGTCCTGACTTTC; CDR3 protein: CASRLRAASSGANVLTF; D gene: NA; J gene: TRBJ2-6; CDR3 length: 17; V gene: TRBV27; clone size: NA
CDR3 DNA: TGTGCCAGCAGCAACCTAGGAACCGGGGAGCTGTTTTTT; CDR3 protein: CASSNLGTGELFF; D gene: NA; J gene: TRBJ2-2; CDR3 length: 13; V gene: TRBV14; clone size: once
CDR3 DNA: TGTGCCAGTAGTATCTCCGGGGGCCGCACTCAAATGTATGGCTACACCTTC; CDR3 protein: CASSISGGRTQMYGYTF; D gene: NA; J gene: TRBJ1-2; CDR3 length: 17; V gene: TRBV19; clone size: NA
CDR3 DNA: TGTGCCAGCAGCCCCTCGGTTTACACCGGGGAGCTGTTTTTT; CDR3 protein: CASSPSVYTGELFF; D gene: NA; J gene: TRBJ2-2; CDR3 length: 14; V gene: TRBV7-6; clone size: few
CDR3 DNA: TGCAGCGTTGGGGCCGGAGGACAGGGGGCAGAGACCCAGTACTTC; CDR3 protein: CSVGAGGQGAETQYF; D gene: TRBD1; J gene: TRBJ2-5; CDR3 length: 15; V gene: TRBV29-1; clone size: NA